This T cell receptor beta chain was obtained from a study of blood T cell repertoires in COVID-19. Overall study context: COVID-19 samples collected from the United States, Italy and Spain covered acute and convalescent phases. From T cells, B-cell-depleted T cells, or PBMCs came the material, which was cDNA or gDNA.

Trimming took 5 bases from V and 3 from J, leaving 11 bases between them. Germline CDR1 reads MNHEY; CDR2 reads SMNVEV (reference sequence). The CDR3 runs 13 residues. As processed by the authors: Amplification with reference gene primers provided the estimates of nucleated cell counts. Here immunoSEQ multiplex PCR was the method, and the copy in TCRdb shows in-frame clones only, minus some. Clone size and the V and J calls come from that table; the DNA yielded D and trimming. The sample lists more than 250,000 clones, 80% to 90% seen once, with 0.95% to 1.5% in the top ten. The receptor comes from a woman between 50 and 59 years old with acute or convalescent COVID-19. What was sequenced was peripheral blood. This sequence joins TRBV27 and TRBJ2-7; D possibly corresponds to TRBD1 (5 bases). The chain's CDR3 is CASSTSTDYEQYF. The DNA for the CDR3 is TGTGCCAGCAGTACCTCGACAGACTACGAGCAGTACTTC.